This is a list of T cell receptor beta chains from one sample in a study of technical replicates of blood from a handful of donors. TCRdb's copy holds only in-frame clones and misses some; the assay was immunoSEQ multiplex PCR. Found here are approximately 88,000 clones, 94% of them singletons; the top ten hold about 0.23%. The material sequenced was T cells isolated from PBMCs. These receptors were collected from a human donor in good health. Both conserved end residues are part of each CDR3. A D gene is named only where the DNA matches it firmly. Where a row states a size, it is once, few, many or the class of an expanded clone; other rows omit it.

V gene: TRBV21-1; clone size: -; J gene: TRBJ2-7; D gene: -; CDR3 protein: CASSKVSPDRAHSYEQYF; CDR3 DNA: TGTGCCAGCAGCAAAGTAAGCCCCGACAGGGCCCACTCCTACGAGCAGTACTTC
V gene: TRBV7-9; clone size: -; J gene: TRBJ1-1; D gene: -; CDR3 protein: CASSSSTGEAFF; CDR3 DNA: TGTGCCAGCAGCTCTAGCACGGGGGAAGCTTTCTTT
V gene: TRBV19; clone size: -; J gene: TRBJ2-7; D gene: TRBD1; CDR3 protein: CASSSSRGTGDYEQYF; CDR3 DNA: TGTGCCAGTAGTAGTTCCCGGGGGACAGGGGACTACGAGCAGTACTTC
V gene: TRBV19; clone size: -; J gene: TRBJ1-6; D gene: -; CDR3 protein: CASSPWGEINLHF; CDR3 DNA: TGTGCCAGTAGTCCGTGGGGGGAGATCAACCTCCACTTT
V gene: TRBV9; clone size: -; J gene: TRBJ1-1; D gene: TRBD1; CDR3 protein: CASSLSPGGTEAFF; CDR3 DNA: TGTGCCAGCAGCCTCTCGCCAGGGGGCACTGAAGCTTTCTTT
V gene: TRBV27; clone size: -; J gene: TRBJ2-1; D gene: -; CDR3 protein: CASSFPSGSNEQFF; CDR3 DNA: TGTGCCAGCAGTTTCCCCTCCGGGAGCAATGAGCAGTTCTTC
V gene: TRBV5-8; clone size: -; J gene: TRBJ1-2; D gene: TRBD1; CDR3 protein: CASSLRGTGSYGYTF; CDR3 DNA: TGTGCCAGCAGCTTGCGGGGGACAGGGAGCTATGGCTACACCTTC
V gene: TRBV19; clone size: -; J gene: TRBJ1-5; D gene: -; CDR3 protein: CASSIMFGATNQPQHF; CDR3 DNA: TGTGCCAGTAGTATTATGTTCGGAGCGACCAATCAGCCCCAGCATTTT
V gene: TRBV11-3; clone size: once; J gene: TRBJ1-2; D gene: TRBD1; CDR3 protein: CASSLDPTGGFNYGYTF; CDR3 DNA: TGTGCCAGCAGCTTAGACCCGACAGGGGGCTTTAACTATGGCTACACCTTC
V gene: TRBV5-1; clone size: -; J gene: TRBJ2-7; D gene: TRBD2; CDR3 protein: CASSPGLTLREQYF; CDR3 DNA: TGCGCCAGCAGCCCGGGACTAACCCTACGCGAGCAGTACTTC
V gene: TRBV7-9; clone size: -; J gene: TRBJ2-2; D gene: -; CDR3 protein: CASKAETSPGELFF; CDR3 DNA: TGTGCCAGCAAAGCGGAAACCTCACCCGGGGAGCTGTTTTTT
V gene: TRBV7-8; clone size: -; J gene: TRBJ2-2; D gene: -; CDR3 protein: CASSLWSTNTGELFF; CDR3 DNA: TGTGCCAGCAGCTTATGGTCTACGAACACCGGGGAGCTGTTTTTT
V gene: TRBV7-3; clone size: -; J gene: TRBJ1-2; D gene: -; CDR3 protein: CASSLTLGASSGYTF; CDR3 DNA: TGTGCCAGCAGCTTAACCCTGGGGGCGAGCAGTGGCTACACCTTC
V gene: TRBV9; clone size: -; J gene: TRBJ2-3; D gene: TRBD1; CDR3 protein: CASSAILGQGASDTQYF; CDR3 DNA: TGTGCCAGCAGCGCGATACTGGGACAGGGGGCCTCAGATACGCAGTATTTT
V gene: TRBV2; clone size: -; J gene: TRBJ2-1; D gene: TRBD1; CDR3 protein: CASSEAPGQVNNEQFF; CDR3 DNA: TGTGCCAGCAGTGAAGCTCCGGGACAGGTGAACAATGAGCAGTTCTTC
V gene: TRBV30; clone size: -; J gene: TRBJ2-5; D gene: TRBD2; CDR3 protein: CAWEGLAGGLHPETQYF; CDR3 DNA: TGTGCCTGGGAGGGACTAGCGGGGGGGCTTCACCCAGAGACCCAGTACTTC
V gene: TRBV5-5; clone size: -; J gene: TRBJ1-1; D gene: -; CDR3 protein: CASSAEELAFF; CDR3 DNA: TGTGCCAGCTCAGCGGAAGAACTAGCTTTCTTT
V gene: TRBV12-5; clone size: -; J gene: TRBJ1-1; D gene: TRBD1; CDR3 protein: CASGLTPTGGAYIPEAFF; CDR3 DNA: TGTGCTAGTGGTTTGACCCCGACAGGGGGCGCTTATATCCCTGAAGCTTTCTTT
V gene: TRBV30; clone size: -; J gene: TRBJ2-7; D gene: -; CDR3 protein: CAWSATYEQYF; CDR3 DNA: TGTGCCTGGAGTGCAACCTACGAGCAGTACTTC
V gene: TRBV11-2; clone size: -; J gene: TRBJ2-6; D gene: -; CDR3 protein: CASSPPVSGANVLTF; CDR3 DNA: TGTGCCAGCAGCCCGCCGGTATCTGGGGCCAACGTCCTGACTTTC
V gene: TRBV23-1; clone size: -; J gene: TRBJ2-1; D gene: -; CDR3 protein: CASGHFCVLGDYNEQFF; CDR3 DNA: TGCGCCAGCGGTCATTTTTGCGTGCTTGGAGACTACAATGAGCAGTTCTTC
V gene: TRBV14; clone size: -; J gene: TRBJ2-1; D gene: -; CDR3 protein: CASSPREGYRKFF; CDR3 DNA: TGTGCCAGCAGCCCCAGGGAAGGTTATCGGAAGTTCTTC
V gene: TRBV28; clone size: -; J gene: TRBJ2-1; D gene: TRBD1; CDR3 protein: CASSTSGQGIYNEQFF; CDR3 DNA: TGTGCCAGCAGTACCTCCGGACAGGGAATTTACAATGAGCAGTTCTTC
V gene: TRBV4-1; clone size: once; J gene: TRBJ2-7; D gene: -; CDR3 protein: CASSPRAVSYEQYF; CDR3 DNA: TGCGCCAGCAGTCCGCGGGCAGTGTCCTACGAGCAGTACTTC
V gene: TRBV2; clone size: -; J gene: TRBJ2-2; D gene: TRBD1; CDR3 protein: CASTKVGTANTGELFF; CDR3 DNA: TGTGCCAGCACTAAAGTCGGGACAGCGAACACCGGGGAGCTGTTTTTT
V gene: TRBV5-1; clone size: -; J gene: TRBJ2-5; D gene: -; CDR3 protein: CASSGTVEETQYF; CDR3 DNA: TGCGCCAGCAGCGGTACAGTTGAAGAGACCCAGTACTTC
V gene: TRBV2; clone size: -; J gene: TRBJ2-7; D gene: TRBD1; CDR3 protein: CASRQPGQGTYEQYF; CDR3 DNA: TGTGCCAGCAGACAACCGGGACAGGGGACCTACGAGCAGTACTTC